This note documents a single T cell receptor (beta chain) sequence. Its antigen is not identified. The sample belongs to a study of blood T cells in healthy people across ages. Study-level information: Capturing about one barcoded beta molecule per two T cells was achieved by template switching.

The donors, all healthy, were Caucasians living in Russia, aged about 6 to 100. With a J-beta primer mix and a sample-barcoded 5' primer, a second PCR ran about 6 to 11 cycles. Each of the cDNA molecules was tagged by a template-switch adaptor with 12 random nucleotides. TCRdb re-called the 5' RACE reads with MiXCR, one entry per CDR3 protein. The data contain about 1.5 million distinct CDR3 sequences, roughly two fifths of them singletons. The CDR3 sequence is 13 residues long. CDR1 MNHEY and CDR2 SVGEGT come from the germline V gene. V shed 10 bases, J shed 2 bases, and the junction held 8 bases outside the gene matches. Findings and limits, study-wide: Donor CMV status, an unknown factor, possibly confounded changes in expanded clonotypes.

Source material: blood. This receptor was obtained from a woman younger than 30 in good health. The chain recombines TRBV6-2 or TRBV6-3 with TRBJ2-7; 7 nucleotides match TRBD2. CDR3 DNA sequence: TGTGCCACCAAGTCGGGGGGAACCTACGAGCAGTACTTC. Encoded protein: CATKSGGTYEQYF.